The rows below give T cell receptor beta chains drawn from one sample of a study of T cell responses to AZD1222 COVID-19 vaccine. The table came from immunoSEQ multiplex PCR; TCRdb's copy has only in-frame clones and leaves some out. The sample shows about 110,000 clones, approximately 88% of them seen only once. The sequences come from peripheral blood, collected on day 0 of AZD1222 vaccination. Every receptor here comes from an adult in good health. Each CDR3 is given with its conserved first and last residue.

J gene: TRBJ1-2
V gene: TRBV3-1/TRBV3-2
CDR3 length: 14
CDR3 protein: CASSHLQGNYGYTF

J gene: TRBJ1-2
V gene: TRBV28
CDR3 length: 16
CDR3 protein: CASSPLGGQATRGYTF

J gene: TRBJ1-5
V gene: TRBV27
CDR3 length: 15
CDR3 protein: CASSNRGIGNQPQHF

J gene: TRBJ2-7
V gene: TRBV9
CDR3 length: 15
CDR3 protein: CASSGRDGRIYEQYF

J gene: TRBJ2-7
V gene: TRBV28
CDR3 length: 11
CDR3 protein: CASGLIYEQYF

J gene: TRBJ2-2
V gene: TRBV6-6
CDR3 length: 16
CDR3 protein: CASARDRRMNTGELFF

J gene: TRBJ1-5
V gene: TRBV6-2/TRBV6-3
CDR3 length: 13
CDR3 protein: CASSYWQNQPQHF

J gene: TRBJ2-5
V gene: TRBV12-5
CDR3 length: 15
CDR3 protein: CASGPGTDSRETQYF

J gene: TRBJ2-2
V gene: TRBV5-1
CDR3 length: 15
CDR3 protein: CASNYGRGNTGELFF

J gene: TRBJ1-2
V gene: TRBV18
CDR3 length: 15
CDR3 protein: CASSQDRGWNYGYTF

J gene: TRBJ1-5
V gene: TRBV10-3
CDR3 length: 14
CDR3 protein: CATRQGDSNQPQHF

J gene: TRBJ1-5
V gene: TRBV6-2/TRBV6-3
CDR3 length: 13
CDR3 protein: CASSKQGAQPQHF

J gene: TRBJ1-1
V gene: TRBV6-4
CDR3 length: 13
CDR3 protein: CASSRTGNTEAFF

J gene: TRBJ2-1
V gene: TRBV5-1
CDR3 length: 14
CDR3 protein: CASSLEREYNEQFF

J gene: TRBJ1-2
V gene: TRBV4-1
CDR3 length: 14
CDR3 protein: CASSQDAVNYGYTF

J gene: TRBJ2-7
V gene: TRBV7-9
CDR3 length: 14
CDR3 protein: CASSLSQLDYEQYF

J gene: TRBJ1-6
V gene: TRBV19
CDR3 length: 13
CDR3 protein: CASSSWGVSPLHF

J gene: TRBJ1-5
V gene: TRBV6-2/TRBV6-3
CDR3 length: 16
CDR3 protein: CASSYVNGVGNQPQHF

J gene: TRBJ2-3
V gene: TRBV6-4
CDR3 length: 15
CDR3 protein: CASSLWPGATDTQYF

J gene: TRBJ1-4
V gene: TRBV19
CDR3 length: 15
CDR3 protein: CASSISGTRNEKLFF